Below, 17 T cell receptor beta chains from the same sample are listed, as sequenced in a study of blood T cell repertoires in COVID-19. Assay used: immunoSEQ multiplex PCR; TCRdb lists only in-frame clones, some missing. The data show 120,000 to 150,000 clones, roughly 87% seen once. Sequenced input: PBMCs or T cells enriched from blood (not recorded which). These receptors were collected from a woman aged 35 to 49 who had been exposed to COVID-19.

A remark on this clone: Additional DNA sequences in this sample encode the identical CDR3. The chain links TRBV6-5 to TRBJ2-3; tentative D call: TRBD1 (5 bases). Per germline, CDR1 MNHEY and CDR2 SVGAGI. This CDR3 is built from 14 residues. Trimming pared 0 bases from V and 1 base from J, leaving 5 bases between. In DNA, the CDR3 is TGTGCCAGCAGTTACTCCAGGGGCACAGATACGCAGTATTTT. Protein sequence: CASSYSRGTDTQYF.

The chain combines TRBV5-6 with TRBJ1-6, with TRBD1 matching over 7 bases. The CDR3 has 14 residues. J gave up 6 bases and V 4 bases, and 4 bases lay outside the gene matches. CDR1 is SGHDT, CDR2 YYEEEE, per germline. The CDR3 spells CASSDGTVNSPLHF. The CDR3 DNA sequence: TGTGCCAGCAGCGACGGGACAGTTAATTCACCCCTCCACTTT.

The J gene is TRBJ1-1, the V gene TRBV27, with a tentative D call TRBD1 (6 bases). The CDR3 is 15 amino acids. CDR1 and CDR2 from the germline V gene are MNHEY and SMNVEV (reference sequence). The germline V and J ends were trimmed by 0 bases and 2 bases, with 10 bases remaining between them. This chain's CDR3 is CASSLSPGHNTEAFF. CDR3 coding DNA: TGTGCCAGCAGTTTATCCCCGGGACATAACACTGAAGCTTTCTTT.

The chain links TRBV12-3 or TRBV12-4 to TRBJ1-1, with D unclear. V was shortened by 1 base and J by 8 bases, with 5 bases between the two germline ends. CDR3 size: 11 residues. In DNA, the CDR3 is TGTGCCAGCAGTTTAGTTAGCGAAGCTTTCTTT. Translating it yields CASSLVSEAFF.

This rearrangement joins TRBV6-5 to TRBJ1-2; D is possibly TRBD1 (6 bases). This CDR3 is built from 14 residues. Trimming stripped 2 bases from V and 5 bases from J, with 12 bases between. The germline V gene encodes CDR1 MNHEY and CDR2 SVGAGI. This chain's CDR3 is CASSYNTGTYGYTF. CDR3 bases: TGTGCCAGCAGTTACAACACAGGGACATATGGCTACACCTTC.

V gene TRBV28 combines with J gene TRBJ1-1; 10 bases fit TRBD1. The junction had 8 bases not matched to a gene; V was cut back by 5 bases and J by 5 bases. The CDR3 is 15 residues long. Germline-derived CDR1 and CDR2 are MDHEN and SYDVKM. The CDR3 DNA reads TGTGCCAGCAGTAGCCAGGGACAGGGGAGGACTGAAGCTTTCTTT. Its protein product is CASSSQGQGRTEAFF.

The chain is built from TRBV20-1 and TRBJ2-5; D is unresolved. Germline-derived CDR1 and CDR2 are DFQATT and SNEGSKA (reference sequence). Between the trimmed V and J ends, which lost 3 bases and 2 bases, there was a span of 7 bases. The CDR3 is made up of 12 amino acids. In DNA, the CDR3 is TGCAGTGCTAGTCCCTCGCAAGAGACCCAGTACTTC. As protein: CSASPSQETQYF.

This clone was recorded a few times. Other nucleotide sequences in the sample specify the same CDR3. V and J are TRBV5-1 and TRBJ2-2, with 10 bases identical to TRBD1. With V trimmed by 0 bases and J by 6 bases, 5 bases remained unmatched. Germline assignment: CDR1 SGHRS and CDR2 YFSETQ. The CDR3 extends over 16 amino acids. The DNA for the CDR3 is TGCGCCAGCAGCTTGGCCGGGACAGGGGCTCCCGGGGAGCTGTTTTTT. Translating it yields CASSLAGTGAPGELFF.

The chain is built from TRBV6-6 and TRBJ2-1; TRBD2 matches 12 bases. The CDR3 extends over 15 amino acids. From germline, CDR1 is MNHNY and CDR2 SVGAGI (reference sequence). V gave up 6 bases and J gave up 4 bases; unmatched junction bases: 4. This CDR3 is CASSWTSGTYNEQFF. CDR3 sequence (DNA): TGTGCCAGCAGCTGGACTAGCGGGACATACAATGAGCAGTTCTTC.

This chain uses TRBV10-1 with TRBJ2-1; weak D call: TRBD1 (6 bases). Germline V gene sequence: CDR1 WNHNN, CDR2 SYGVQD (reference sequence). CDR3 length: 15 residues. Between the trimmed V and J ends, which lost 5 bases and 5 bases, there was a span of 16 bases. In DNA, the CDR3 is TGCGCCAGCAGTACGAGCCGCCCAGGGGACAATGAGCAGTTCTTC. Translated, it gives CASSTSRPGDNEQFF.

The V gene is TRBV6-5, the J gene TRBJ1-4, with 7 positions matching TRBD1. The germline gives CDR1 MNHEY, CDR2 SVGAGI. This CDR3 contains 15 residues. V lost 6 bases, J lost 8 bases, and 12 bases stayed unmatched. CDR3 sequence reads: CASSREQGVSEKLFF. The CDR3 bases are TGTGCCAGCAGCCGCGAGCAGGGGGTTAGCGAAAAACTGTTTTTT.

The chain links TRBV10-2 to TRBJ2-7, with a tentative D call TRBD1 (5 bases). V was shortened by 6 bases and J by 0 bases, with 15 bases between the two germline ends. CDR1 WSHSY and CDR2 SAAADI come from the germline V gene. The CDR3 is 15 residues long. The CDR3 DNA follows: TGCGCCAGCAGGGATACAGGAACAAGCTCCTACGAGCAGTACTTC. Translated, it gives CASRDTGTSSYEQYF.

The V gene is TRBV24-1, the J gene TRBJ2-3; D perhaps matches TRBD1 (5 bases). V lost 4 bases, J lost 2 bases, and 12 bases lay in between. CDR3 length: 15 residues. Germline CDR1 KGHDR, CDR2 SFDVKD. This chain's CDR3 is CATSDPGQTTDTQYF. For the CDR3, the DNA is TGTGCCACCAGTGACCCAGGACAAACCACAGATACGCAGTATTTT.

For the CDR3, the DNA is TGTGCCAGCAGCTCAGTCCCTAGCGGGGGGGGTAGCACAGATACGCAGTATTTT. Protein sequence: CASSSVPSGGGSTDTQYF. This chain links TRBV7-6 with TRBJ2-3; 12 bases match TRBD2. This CDR3 is 18 amino acids long. The ends lost 4 bases at V and 0 bases at J; junction bases unmatched: 8. Germline CDR1 reads SGHVS; CDR2 reads FNYEAQ.

The chain links TRBV25-1 to TRBJ2-7; D remains ambiguous. The germline V gene has CDR1 MGHDK and CDR2 SYGVNS. Deletions cut 0 bases from V and 5 bases from J, with 5 bases between. This CDR3 is 12 amino acids long. This CDR3 is CASSEYGDEQYF. In DNA form, the CDR3 reads TGTGCCAGCAGTGAATATGGAGACGAGCAGTACTTC.

In this sample, this clone turned up once. The chain's CDR3 is CASSTSGQGSEAFF. CDR3 sequence (DNA): TGTGCCAGCAGCACCTCAGGACAGGGTAGTGAAGCTTTCTTT. This chain links TRBV3-1 (or the pseudogene TRBV3-2) with TRBJ1-1; 8 bases match TRBD1. Trimming at V came to 5 bases and at J to 7 bases, leaving 9 bases not matched to a gene. CDR3 length: 14 residues. In germline, CDR1 is LGHDT, CDR2 YNNKEL (reference sequence).

The chain joins TRBV6-5 to TRBJ2-7; 11 bases are a match to TRBD2. J lost 3 bases, V lost 6 bases, and 7 bases had no gene match. From germline, CDR1 is MNHEY and CDR2 SVGAGI. The CDR3 spans 15 residues. The CDR3 protein is CASSAGTSGVYEQYF. CDR3 bases: TGTGCCAGCAGCGCCGGGACTAGCGGAGTCTACGAGCAGTACTTC.